The entry below describes one TCR beta chain. Its matching antigen is unknown. The sample comes from a study of cytomegalovirus exposure and HLA in healthy donors. Overall study: The Caucasian-associated ancestry cluster held more than 80% of around 380 genotyped donors. Study observations and caveats: There were some public TCRs occurring in many donors, but most TCR sequences were rare. The presence/absence work took it that sequencing depth was about the same across donors.

V dropped 2 bases and J dropped 2 bases, with 11 bases sitting between them. The CDR3 is 15 amino acids. Germline values: CDR1 SGHRS, CDR2 YFSETQ. PCR was performed using 60 Vbeta and 13 Jbeta primers. Libraries were prepared by immunoSEQ multiplex PCR; TCRdb keeps only in-frame clonotypes and omits some of them. The repertoire holds some 170,000 clones, with roughly four fifths as singletons. Sequenced: PBMCs. This TCR derives from a woman between 18 and 30 years old in good health and CMV-seronegative. V gene TRBV5-1 combines with J gene TRBJ1-3; D may be TRBD1 (6 bases). CDR3 nucleotide sequence: TGCGCCAGCAGCTTACAGGGACATACTGGAAACACCATATATTTT. This gives the protein CASSLQGHTGNTIYF.